This T cell receptor beta chain was profiled in a study of long-term antiretroviral therapy in people with HIV. Study-wide points: Therapy changes, viral resistance and ART adherence were not documented in the available data. CDR3 length ranges were narrower in HIV repertoires than in controls.

In the case of this clone: Its target is unknown.

Assay version v3.0 of immunoSEQ was used, and it was run at survey level. Sequencing set out to capture roughly 40,000-50,000 T-cell genomes per sample. Here immunoSEQ multiplex PCR was the method, and the copy in TCRdb shows in-frame clones only, minus some. The table has about 10,000 clones, about 81% seen once; the top ten hold around a sixth. Every specimen provided 1-10 million cryopreserved PBMC before DNA extraction took place. After removal of 10 bases from V and 5 bases from J, the junction contained 17 bases not matched to a gene. The germline V gene encodes CDR1 ENHRY and CDR2 SYGVKD. CDR3 size: 15 residues.

The gene calls are TRBV10-3 and TRBJ2-7, with TRBD2 matching over 7 bases. The TCR was taken from a man in his forties with HIV. Specimen: unsorted PBMCs, collected 0.7 years after starting antiretroviral therapy. This CDR3 reads CATARTGGPENEQYF. The CDR3 DNA sequence: TGTGCCACCGCACGAACGGGAGGACCCGAGAACGAGCAGTACTTC.